This TCR beta chain came from a study of T cells expressing NK-cell markers. Background on the study: Sorted T-cell subsets CD3+CD56+NKG2C+, CD3+CD56+NKG2C- and CD3+CD56-NKG2C+ were TCR beta-sequenced.

TCRdb reprocessed the 5' RACE reads; each CDR3 protein has one entry and no DNA is given. Its listing shows 500,000 to 700,000 distinct CDR3 sequences. In germline, CDR1 is MNHEY, CDR2 SMNVEV (reference sequence). The CDR3 is 12 residues long. The receptor was derived from a man in his late teens or twenties in good health. The V and J genes are TRBV27 and TRBJ2-5. The sample consisted of blood T cells: a sorted CD56 or NKG2C T cell subset, CD4+ or CD8+ T cells, or bulk PBMC T cells (not recorded which). The chain's CDR3 is CASSGNRETQYF.